This TCR beta chain was profiled in a study of T cells after yellow fever vaccination. This clonotype has only a few counts. TCRdb processed the 5' RACE reads anew with MiXCR; each CDR3 protein has one entry. Of about 160,000 distinct CDR3 sequences listed, more than 5.5% are singletons. The V and J ends lost 1 base and 6 bases respectively, with 7 bases between them. Germline CDR1 reads SGHTA; CDR2 reads FQGNSA. The CDR3 extends over 13 amino acids. Sample: CD4+ T cells sorted from PBMCs, taken 5 to 6 days after the first yellow fever vaccination. The chain recombines TRBV7-2 with TRBJ1-5; no clear D gene. The TCR originated in a man between 18 and 35 years old who received the YFV17D yellow fever vaccine. In DNA form, the CDR3 reads TGTGCCAGCAGCTTAGAACAGCCTCAGCCCCAGCATTTT. Amino acid sequence: CASSLEQPQPQHF.